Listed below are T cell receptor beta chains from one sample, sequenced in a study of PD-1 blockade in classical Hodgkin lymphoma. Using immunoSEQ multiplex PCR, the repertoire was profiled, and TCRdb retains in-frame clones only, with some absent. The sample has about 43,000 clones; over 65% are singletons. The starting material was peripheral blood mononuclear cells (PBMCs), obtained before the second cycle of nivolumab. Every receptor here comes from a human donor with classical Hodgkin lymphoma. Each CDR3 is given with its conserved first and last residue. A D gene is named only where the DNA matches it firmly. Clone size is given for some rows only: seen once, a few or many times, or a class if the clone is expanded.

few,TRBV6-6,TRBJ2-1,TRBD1,TGTGCCAGCAGTTACTCGGGGACAGGGGCCGATGAGCAGTTCTTC,CASSYSGTGADEQFF
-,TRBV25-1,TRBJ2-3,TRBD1,TGTGCCAGCAGTGAATGGGACAGGGGGCGGTCAGATACGCAGTATTTT,CASSEWDRGRSDTQYF
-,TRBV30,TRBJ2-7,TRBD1,TGTGCCTGGAGTATTACAGGGGACGAGCAGTACTTC,CAWSITGDEQYF
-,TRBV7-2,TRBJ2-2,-,TGTGCCAGCAGCTTATCGTTCGGGAGAGCGGCGAACACCGGGGAGCTGTTTTTT,CASSLSFGRAANTGELFF
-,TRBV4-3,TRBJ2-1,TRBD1,TGCGCCAGCAGTTCAGGACAGGGTATCCTAGAGCAGTTCTTC,CASSSGQGILEQFF
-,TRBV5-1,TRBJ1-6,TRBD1,TGCGCCAGCAGCTTGCTGGGGACAGACAATTCACCCCTCCACTTT,CASSLLGTDNSPLHF
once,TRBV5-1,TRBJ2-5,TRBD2,TGCGCCAGCAGCATCCTAGCGGGAGGAGGAGAGACCCAGTACTTC,CASSILAGGGETQYF
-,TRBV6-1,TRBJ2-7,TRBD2,TGTGCCAGCAGTGAACTAGCGGTCCTCTCCTACGAGCAGTACTTC,CASSELAVLSYEQYF
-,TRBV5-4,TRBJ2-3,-,TGTGCCAGCAGCTTGGTGGGAGAGGGCACTACGCAGTATTTT,CASSLVGEGTTQYF
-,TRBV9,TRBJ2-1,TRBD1,TGTGCCAGCACCCGGCAGGGGGCGCAAAATGAGCAGTTCTTC,CASTRQGAQNEQFF
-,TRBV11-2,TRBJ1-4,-,TGTGCCAGCAGCACACGGGGGTTAACTAATGAAAAACTGTTTTTT,CASSTRGLTNEKLFF
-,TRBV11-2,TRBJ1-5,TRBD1,TGTGCCAGCAGCTTAGGGCAGGGGGTAAGCAATCAGCCCCAGCATTTT,CASSLGQGVSNQPQHF
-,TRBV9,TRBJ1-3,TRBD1,TGTGCCAGCAGCGTTAGACAGGGGCTCGGAAACACCATATATTTT,CASSVRQGLGNTIYF
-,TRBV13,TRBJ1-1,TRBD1,TGTGCCAGCAGCTTAGGGCAGGGGGCGAACACTGAAGCTTTCTTT,CASSLGQGANTEAFF
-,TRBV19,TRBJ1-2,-,TGTGCCAGTAGTATCCGACAGTCTCAAACCCCGGCTAACTATGGCTACACCTTC,CASSIRQSQTPANYGYTF
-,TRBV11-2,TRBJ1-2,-,TGTGCCAGCAACCTCAGGAAAGGAGGCGGCTACACCTTC,CASNLRKGGGYTF
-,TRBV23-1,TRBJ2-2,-,TGCGCCAGCAGTTCAGGCAAGACGAACACCGGGGAGCTGTTTTTT,CASSSGKTNTGELFF
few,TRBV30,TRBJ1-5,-,TGTGCCTGGGGGACACTCGGGGGGAGTAGCAATCAGCCCCAGCATTTT,CAWGTLGGSSNQPQHF
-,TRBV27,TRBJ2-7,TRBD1,TGTGCCAGCAGGACCGGGACAGGGCCCTACGAGCAGTACTTC,CASRTGTGPYEQYF
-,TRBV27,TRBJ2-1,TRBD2,TGTGCCAGCAGTTTTCTTTCTAGCGGGAGTGGAGATGAGCAGTTCTTC,CASSFLSSGSGDEQFF
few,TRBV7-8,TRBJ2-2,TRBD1,TGTGCCAGCAGCTTAAGACAGGGGAACACCGGGGAGCTGTTTTTT,CASSLRQGNTGELFF
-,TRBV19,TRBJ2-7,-,TGTGCCAGTAGTATAGGACCGACGTACGAGCAGTACTTC,CASSIGPTYEQYF
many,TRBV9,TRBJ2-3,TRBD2,TGTGCCAGCAGCGAAACTAGCGGGGGGGCCTTAGATACGCAGTATTTT,CASSETSGGALDTQYF
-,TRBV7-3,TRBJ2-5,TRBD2,TGTGCCAGCAGCTCCGGGGGGGCCCAGACCCAGTACTTC,CASSSGGAQTQYF
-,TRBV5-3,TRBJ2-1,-,TGTGCCAGAAGCTTGTATTTACCCCGGATTAAGGAGTTCTTC,CARSLYLPRIKEFF
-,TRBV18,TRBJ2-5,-,TGTGCCAGCTCACCATCAAACGTCCAAGAGACCCAGTACTTC,CASSPSNVQETQYF
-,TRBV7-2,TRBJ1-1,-,TGTGCCAGCAGCTTACCGGGCCTCGACACGCCTGGGGGTGAAGCTTTCTTT,CASSLPGLDTPGGEAFF
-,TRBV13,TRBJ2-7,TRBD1,TGTGCCAGCAGTCGACAGGGGGACGAGCAGTACTTC,CASSRQGDEQYF
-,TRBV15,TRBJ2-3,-,TGTGCCACCGTCGGAGCAGGATACACAGATACGCAGTATTTT,CATVGAGYTDTQYF
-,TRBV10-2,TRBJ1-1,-,TGCGCCAGCAGGCGGGGGGGTTCCAACACTGAAGCTTTCTTT,CASRRGGSNTEAFF
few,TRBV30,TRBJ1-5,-,TGTGCCTGCAATGACGGGCGCAATCAGCCCCAGCATTTT,CACNDGRNQPQHF
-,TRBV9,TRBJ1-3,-,TGTGCCAGCAGCGGACCCTTGGGTGTCTCTGGAAACACCATATATTTT,CASSGPLGVSGNTIYF
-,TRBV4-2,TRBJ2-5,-,TGTGCCAGCAGCCAAGACGCGCGTTCCGAGACCCAGTACTTC,CASSQDARSETQYF
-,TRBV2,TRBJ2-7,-,TGTGCCAGCAGCGCGGGACGGTTATCCTACGAGCAGTACTTC,CASSAGRLSYEQYF
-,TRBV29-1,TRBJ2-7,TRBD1,TGCAGCGTTGATACAGGGGCAACCTACGAGCAGTACTTC,CSVDTGATYEQYF
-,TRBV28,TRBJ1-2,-,TGTGCCAGCAGCCCCCCGGACAGCTTGCCAAACTATGGCTACACCTTC,CASSPPDSLPNYGYTF
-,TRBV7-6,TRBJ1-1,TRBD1,TGTGCCAGCAGCTCCGGGACAGGCAGGACTGAAGCTTTCTTT,CASSSGTGRTEAFF
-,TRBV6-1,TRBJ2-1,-,TGTGCCAGCAGTGAGGGTCAGACTTACTACAATGAGCAGTTCTTC,CASSEGQTYYNEQFF